This TCR beta chain was observed in a study of cytomegalovirus exposure and HLA in healthy donors. Across the study: There were approximately 81 million unique TCRs (from HLA-typed donors) in an early data release.

The germline CDR1 and CDR2 sequences are SGHRS and YFSETQ. After removal of 0 bases from V and 1 base from J, the junction contained 12 bases not matched to a gene. The CDR3 is 19 residues long. Notes on the study in general: A later analysis found that most CMV-associated TCR beta chains appeared HLA-restricted. Exclusion applied to some V segments, including TRBV6-2 and TRBV6-3, as they were indistinguishable.

60 Vbeta and 13 Jbeta primers were used in PCR. Method: immunoSEQ multiplex PCR; TCRdb's copy keeps in-frame clones and lacks some. Here the sample spans 150,000 to 200,000 clones, 55% to 75% being singletons. Turning to this clone: What it binds is unknown.

The V gene is TRBV5-1, the J gene TRBJ1-4; 7 nucleotides line up with TRBD1. The TCR was taken from a human donor in good health. Sequencing was performed on PBMCs. The CDR3 here is CASSLGIGGVELTNEKLFF. The DNA of the CDR3 is TGCGCCAGCAGCTTGGGTATAGGGGGCGTCGAGTTAACTAATGAAAAACTGTTTTTT.